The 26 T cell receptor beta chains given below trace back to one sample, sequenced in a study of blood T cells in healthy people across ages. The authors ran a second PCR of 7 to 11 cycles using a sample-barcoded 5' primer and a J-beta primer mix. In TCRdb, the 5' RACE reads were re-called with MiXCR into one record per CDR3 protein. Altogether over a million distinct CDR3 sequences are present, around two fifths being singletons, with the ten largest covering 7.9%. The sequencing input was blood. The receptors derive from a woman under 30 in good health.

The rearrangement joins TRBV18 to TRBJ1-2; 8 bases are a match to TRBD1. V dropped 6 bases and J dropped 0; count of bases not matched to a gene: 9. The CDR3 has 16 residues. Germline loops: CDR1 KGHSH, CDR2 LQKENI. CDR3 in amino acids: CASSRRDRPANYGYTF. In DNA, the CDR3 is TGTGCCAGCTCTCGCAGGGACAGGCCCGCTAACTATGGCTACACCTTC.

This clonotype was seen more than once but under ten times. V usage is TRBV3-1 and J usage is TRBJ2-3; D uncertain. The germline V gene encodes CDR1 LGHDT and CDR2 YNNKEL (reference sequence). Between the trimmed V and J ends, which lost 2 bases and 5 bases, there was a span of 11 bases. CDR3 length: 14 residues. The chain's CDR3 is CASSQNPSGDTQYF. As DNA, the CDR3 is TGTGCCAGCAGCCAAAACCCCTCGGGAGATACGCAGTATTTT.

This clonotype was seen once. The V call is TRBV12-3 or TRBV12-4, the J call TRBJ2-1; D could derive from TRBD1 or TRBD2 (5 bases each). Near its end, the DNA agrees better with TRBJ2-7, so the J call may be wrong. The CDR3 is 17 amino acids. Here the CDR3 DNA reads TGTGCCAGCAGTTGGGGGAAGACTGGAAGCTCCTACGATGAGCAGTACTTC. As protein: CASSWGKTGSSYDEQYF.

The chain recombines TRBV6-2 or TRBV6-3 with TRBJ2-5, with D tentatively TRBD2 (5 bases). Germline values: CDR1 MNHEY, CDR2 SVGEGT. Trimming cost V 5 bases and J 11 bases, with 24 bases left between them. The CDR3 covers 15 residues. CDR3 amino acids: CASSARVDFYNEQYF. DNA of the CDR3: TGTGCCAGCAGTGCCCGGGTGGACTTCTACAATGAGCAGTACTTC.

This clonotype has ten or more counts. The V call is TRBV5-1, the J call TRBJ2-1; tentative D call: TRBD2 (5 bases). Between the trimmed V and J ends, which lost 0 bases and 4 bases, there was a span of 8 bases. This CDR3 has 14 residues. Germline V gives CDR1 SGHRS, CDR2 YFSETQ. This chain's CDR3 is CASSLARGYNEQFF. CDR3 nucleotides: TGCGCCAGCAGCTTGGCCCGGGGATACAATGAGCAGTTCTTC. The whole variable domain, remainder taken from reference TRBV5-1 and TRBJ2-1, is KAGVTQTPRYLIKTRGQQVTLSCSPISGHRSVSWYQQTPGQGLQFLFEYFSETQRNKGNFPGRFSGRQFSNSRSEMNVSTLELGDSALYLCASSLARGYNEQFFGPGTRLTVL.

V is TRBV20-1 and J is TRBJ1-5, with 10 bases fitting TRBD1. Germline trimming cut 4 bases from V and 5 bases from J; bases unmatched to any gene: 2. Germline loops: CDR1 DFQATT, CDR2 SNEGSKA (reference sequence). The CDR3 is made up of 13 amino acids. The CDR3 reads CSAIGQGDQPQHF. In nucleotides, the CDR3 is TGCAGTGCTATAGGACAGGGGGATCAGCCCCAGCATTTT.

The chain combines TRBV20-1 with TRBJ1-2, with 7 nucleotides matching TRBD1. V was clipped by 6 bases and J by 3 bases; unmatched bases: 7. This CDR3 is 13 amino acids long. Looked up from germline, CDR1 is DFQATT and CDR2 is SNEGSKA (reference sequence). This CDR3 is CSAKTGRDYGYTF. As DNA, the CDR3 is TGCAGTGCCAAGACAGGGAGAGACTATGGCTACACCTTC.

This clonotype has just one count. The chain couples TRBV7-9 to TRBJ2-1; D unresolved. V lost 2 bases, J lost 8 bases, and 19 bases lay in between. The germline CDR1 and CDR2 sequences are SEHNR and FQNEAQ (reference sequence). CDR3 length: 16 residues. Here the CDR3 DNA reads TGTGCCAGCAGCTTATTTGTCACGGCAGGACGAGATGAGCAGTTCTTC. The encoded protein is CASSLFVTAGRDEQFF.

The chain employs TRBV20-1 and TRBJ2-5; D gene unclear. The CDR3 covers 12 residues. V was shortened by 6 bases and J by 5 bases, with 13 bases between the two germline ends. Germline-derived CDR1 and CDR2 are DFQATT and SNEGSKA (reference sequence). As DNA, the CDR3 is TGCAGTGCCGCCGGGTCCGCGGAGACCCAGTACTTC. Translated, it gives CSAAGSAETQYF.

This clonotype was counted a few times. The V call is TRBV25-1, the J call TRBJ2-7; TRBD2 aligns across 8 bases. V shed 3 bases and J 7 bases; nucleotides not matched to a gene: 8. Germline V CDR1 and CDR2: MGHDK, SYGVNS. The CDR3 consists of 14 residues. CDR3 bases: TGTGCCAGCAGTGACCTAGCGGGCGCGGGTGAGCAGTACTTC. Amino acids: CASSDLAGAGEQYF.

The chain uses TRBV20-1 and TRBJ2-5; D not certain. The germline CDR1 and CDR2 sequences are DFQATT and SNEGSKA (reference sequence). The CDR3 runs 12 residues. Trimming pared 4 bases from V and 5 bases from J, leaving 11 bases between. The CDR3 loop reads CSAKKSAETQYF. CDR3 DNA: TGCAGTGCTAAGAAGTCAGCGGAGACCCAGTACTTC.

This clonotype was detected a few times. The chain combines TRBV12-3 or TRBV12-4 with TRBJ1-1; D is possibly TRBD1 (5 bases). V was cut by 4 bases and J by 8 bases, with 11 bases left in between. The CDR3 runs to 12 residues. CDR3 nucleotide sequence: TGTGCCAGCAGTTCCGGGGCGGTAGAAGCTTTCTTT. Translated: CASSSGAVEAFF.

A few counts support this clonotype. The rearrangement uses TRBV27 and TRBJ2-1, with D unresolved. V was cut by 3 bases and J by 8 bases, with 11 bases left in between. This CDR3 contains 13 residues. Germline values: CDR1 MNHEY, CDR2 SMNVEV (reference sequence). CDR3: CASSLRLEYEQFF. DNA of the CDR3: TGTGCCAGCAGTTTGCGCCTAGAATATGAGCAGTTCTTC.

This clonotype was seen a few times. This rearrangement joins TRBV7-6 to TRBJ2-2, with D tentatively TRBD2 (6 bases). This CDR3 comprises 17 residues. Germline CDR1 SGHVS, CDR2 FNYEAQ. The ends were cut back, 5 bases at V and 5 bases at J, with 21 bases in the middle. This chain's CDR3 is CASSRHMQGGPTGELFF. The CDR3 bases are TGTGCCAGCAGCCGACATATGCAGGGAGGTCCGACCGGGGAGCTGTTTTTT.

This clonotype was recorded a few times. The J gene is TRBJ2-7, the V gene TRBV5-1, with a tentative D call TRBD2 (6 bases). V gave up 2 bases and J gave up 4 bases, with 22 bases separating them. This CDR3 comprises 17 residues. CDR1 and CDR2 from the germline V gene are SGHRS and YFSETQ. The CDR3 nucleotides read TGCGCCAGCAGCTTAGCCGTTCTTGAGTGGGGGGAATACGAGCAGTACTTC. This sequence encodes CASSLAVLEWGEYEQYF.

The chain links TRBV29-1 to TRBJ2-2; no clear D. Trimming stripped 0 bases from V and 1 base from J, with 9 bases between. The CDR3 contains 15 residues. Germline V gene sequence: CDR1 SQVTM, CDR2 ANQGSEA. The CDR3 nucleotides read TGCAGCGTTGAAGATCAAGTGAGGAACACCGGGGAGCTGTTTTTT. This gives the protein CSVEDQVRNTGELFF.

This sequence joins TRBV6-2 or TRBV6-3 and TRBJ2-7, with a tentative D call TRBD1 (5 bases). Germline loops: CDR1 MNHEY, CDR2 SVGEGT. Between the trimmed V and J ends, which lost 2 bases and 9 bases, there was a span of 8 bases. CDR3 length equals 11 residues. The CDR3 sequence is CASSYGHWQYF. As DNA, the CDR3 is TGTGCCAGCAGTTACGGACATTGGCAGTACTTC.

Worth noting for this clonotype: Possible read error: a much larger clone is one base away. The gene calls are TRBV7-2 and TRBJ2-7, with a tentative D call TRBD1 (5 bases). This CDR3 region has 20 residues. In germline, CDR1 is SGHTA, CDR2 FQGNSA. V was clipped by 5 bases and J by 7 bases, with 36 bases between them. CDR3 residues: CASSLRVQGIINSSYNEQYF. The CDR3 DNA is TGTGCCAGCAGCCTAAGGGTCCAGGGTATTATCAACAGCTCCTACAATGAGCAGTACTTC.

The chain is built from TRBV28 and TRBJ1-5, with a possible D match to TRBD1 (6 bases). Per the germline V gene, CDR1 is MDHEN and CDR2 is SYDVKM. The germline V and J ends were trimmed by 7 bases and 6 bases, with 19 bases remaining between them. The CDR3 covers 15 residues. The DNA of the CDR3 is TGTGCCAGCACCCCTACGGACAGACAGGTTCAGCCCCAGCATTTT. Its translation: CASTPTDRQVQPQHF.

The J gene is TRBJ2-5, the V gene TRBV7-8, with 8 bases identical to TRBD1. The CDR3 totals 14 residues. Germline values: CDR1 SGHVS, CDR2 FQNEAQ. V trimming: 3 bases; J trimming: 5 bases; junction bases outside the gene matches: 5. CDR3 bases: TGTGCCAGCAGCTTCCAGGGGGCTTTGGAGACCCAGTACTTC. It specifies CASSFQGALETQYF.

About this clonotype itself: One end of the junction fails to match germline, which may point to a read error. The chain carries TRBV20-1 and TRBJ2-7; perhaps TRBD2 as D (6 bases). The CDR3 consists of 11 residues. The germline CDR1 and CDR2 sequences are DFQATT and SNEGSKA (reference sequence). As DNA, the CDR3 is TGCGGTGCCAGGACTAACTACGAGCAGTACTTC. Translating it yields CGARTNYEQYF.

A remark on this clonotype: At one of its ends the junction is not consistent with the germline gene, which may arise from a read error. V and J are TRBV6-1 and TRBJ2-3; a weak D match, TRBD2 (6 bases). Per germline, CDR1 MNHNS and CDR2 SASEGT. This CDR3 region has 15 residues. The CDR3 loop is CASSEWVGSTGTQYF. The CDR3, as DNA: TGTGCCAGCAGTGAATGGGTCGGGAGCACAGGTACGCAGTATTTT.

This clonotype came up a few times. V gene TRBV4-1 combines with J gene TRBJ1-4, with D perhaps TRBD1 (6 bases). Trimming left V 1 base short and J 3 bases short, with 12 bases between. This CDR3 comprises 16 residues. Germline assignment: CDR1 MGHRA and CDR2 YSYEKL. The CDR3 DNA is TGCGCCAGCAGCCAAGGCCAGGGGAGCTCTAATGAAAAACTGTTTTTT. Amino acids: CASSQGQGSSNEKLFF.

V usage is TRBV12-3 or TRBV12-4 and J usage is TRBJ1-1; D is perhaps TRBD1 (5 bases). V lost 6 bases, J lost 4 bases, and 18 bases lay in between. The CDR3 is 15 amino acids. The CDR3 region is CASSIQGTLSTEAFF. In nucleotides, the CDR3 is TGTGCCAGCAGCATCCAGGGAACTTTGAGCACTGAAGCTTTCTTT.

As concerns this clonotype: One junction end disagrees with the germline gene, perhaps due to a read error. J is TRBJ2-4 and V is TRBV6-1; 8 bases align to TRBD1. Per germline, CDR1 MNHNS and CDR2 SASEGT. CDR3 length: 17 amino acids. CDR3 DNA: TGTGCCAGCAGTGACCCAGACAGGGGCCTAGCCAAAAACACTCAGTACTTC. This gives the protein CASSDPDRGLAKNTQYF.

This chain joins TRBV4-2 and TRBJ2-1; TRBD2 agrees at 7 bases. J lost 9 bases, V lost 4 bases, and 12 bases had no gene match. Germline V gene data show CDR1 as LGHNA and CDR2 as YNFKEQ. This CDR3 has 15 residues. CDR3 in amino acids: CASSPEWSGNPEQFF. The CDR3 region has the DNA TGTGCCAGCAGCCCTGAGTGGAGCGGGAATCCTGAGCAGTTCTTC.